This is a list of T cell receptor beta chains from one sample in a study of blood T cell repertoires in COVID-19. Only in-frame clones appear in the TCRdb table, and some are missing; sequencing was by immunoSEQ multiplex PCR. The sample contains about 440,000 clones, roughly 91% of which appear only once. Material: PBMCs or T cells enriched from blood (not recorded which). The receptor source for this set is a man aged 18-30 years who had recovered from COVID-19. CDR3s leave out the opening cysteine and the closing phenylalanine or tryptophan. The D gene is left open where the match is weak.

len: 13; d_gene: TRBD2; v_gene: TRBV2; j_gene: TRBJ2-7; CDR3aa: ASSEDGGALREQY
len: 16; d_gene: TRBD1; v_gene: TRBV9; j_gene: TRBJ1-3; CDR3aa: ASSERTGPPLSGNTIY
len: 11; d_gene: TRBD1; v_gene: TRBV10-1; j_gene: TRBJ1-1; CDR3aa: ATQGSAIPEAF
len: 14; d_gene: -; v_gene: TRBV4-1; j_gene: TRBJ2-1; CDR3aa: ASSSQAGLLYNEQF
len: 12; d_gene: TRBD2; v_gene: TRBV30; j_gene: TRBJ2-3; CDR3aa: AWSGGRGLDTQY
len: 13; d_gene: -; v_gene: TRBV5-1; j_gene: TRBJ1-5; CDR3aa: ASSSTGSSNQPQH
len: 12; d_gene: -; v_gene: TRBV10-3; j_gene: TRBJ2-7; CDR3aa: AISPQQGRNEQY
len: 14; d_gene: TRBD2; v_gene: TRBV9; j_gene: TRBJ2-5; CDR3aa: ASSLLAGGSWETQY
len: 13; d_gene: -; v_gene: TRBV5-1; j_gene: TRBJ2-1; CDR3aa: ASSLTGSSYNEQF
len: 12; d_gene: -; v_gene: TRBV10-3; j_gene: TRBJ1-2; CDR3aa: AISDHSGNYGYT
len: 15; d_gene: TRBD2; v_gene: TRBV5-8; j_gene: TRBJ2-3; CDR3aa: ASSLGSGTSSVDTQY